This TCR beta chain is drawn from a study of beta chain features in type 1 diabetes. Study information: Healthy donors and patients showed comparable age, gender and cell yields.

All of the isolated RNA was reverse transcribed, so expressed TCRB transcripts were sequenced. Assay: immunoSEQ multiplex PCR; the TCRdb copy retains only in-frame clones and omits some. Here the sample spans almost 250,000 clones, 13% to 15% being singletons. The CDR3 loop spans 19 amino acids. Germline lookup yields CDR1 SGDLS and CDR2 YYNGEE. The junction had 26 bases not matched to a gene; V was cut back by 3 bases and J by 12 bases. The sequence derives from a woman aged 40 to 50 in good health. Sequenced material: naive CD4+ T cells from blood. This rearrangement joins TRBV9 to TRBJ2-1, with 8 nucleotides matching TRBD2. The CDR3 sequence: CASSAGGRSVSRGAPGQFF. The CDR3, as DNA: TGTGCCAGCAGCGCAGGAGGGAGGTCGGTGTCGCGGGGGGCCCCCGGGCAGTTCTTC.